The 32 T cell receptor beta chains below come from one sample, sequenced in a study of tumor-infiltrating lymphocytes in localized non-small cell lung cancer (dated by TCRdb to the early 2020s). The receptor library was made with the immunoSEQ multiplex PCR assay. Entries here come from immuneACCESS through TCRdb and include only in-frame sequences with V and J called. Some clones fail to appear in such tables; in the studies checked, an unresolved V gene covers under half of the shortfall, and the cause of the remainder is unknown. Here the sample has about 15,000 clones; approximately 69% occur a single time. Jointly, the top ten make up approximately 6% of the sample. Sequences were obtained from lung tumor tissue. The receptors come from a human donor with non-small cell lung cancer.

The chain is built from TRBV7-6 and TRBJ2-1; no clear D. V gave up 1 base and J gave up 6 bases, with 4 bases separating them. Germline V gene sequence: CDR1 SGHVS, CDR2 FNYEAQ. There are 12 residues in the CDR3. CDR3 region: CASSLVGNEQFF. The DNA of the CDR3 is TGTGCCAGCAGCTTAGTGGGCAATGAGCAGTTCTTC.

This clone was seen a few times. The V and J genes are TRBV4-1 and TRBJ1-1; 7 bases align to TRBD1. Germline loops: CDR1 MGHRA, CDR2 YSYEKL. Trimming removed 0 bases from V and 5 bases from J; junction bases left unmatched: 6. This CDR3 has 15 residues. The CDR3 sequence is CASSQDSTGWTEAFF. CDR3 sequence (DNA): TGCGCCAGCAGCCAAGACTCGACAGGGTGGACTGAAGCTTTCTTT.

This clone is a singleton in its sample. The V gene is TRBV5-1, the J gene TRBJ2-3, with D uncertain. Germline CDR1 is SGHRS and CDR2 is YFSETQ. The CDR3 sequence is 15 residues long. With 4 bases removed from V and 2 bases from J, the gap between germline ends came to 14 bases. The CDR3 spells CASSIGNGPTDTQYF. Here the CDR3 DNA reads TGCGCCAGCAGCATTGGCAACGGGCCCACAGATACGCAGTATTTT.

V is TRBV4-2 and J is TRBJ2-3; no reliable D call. Germline lookup yields CDR1 LGHNA and CDR2 YNFKEQ. Trimming shortened V by 4 bases and J by 0 bases, and 20 bases separated the two germline ends. The CDR3 contains 18 residues. CDR3 residues: CASSLQTPTDTSTDTQYF. The CDR3 bases are TGTGCCAGCAGCCTACAAACCCCGACTGATACTAGCACAGATACGCAGTATTTT.

The V call is TRBV6-1, the J call TRBJ1-2, with a weak D call TRBD1 (5 bases). The CDR3 totals 14 residues. CDR1 is MNHNS and CDR2 is SASEGT in the germline V gene. Trimming stripped 2 bases from V and 8 bases from J, with 15 bases between. The CDR3 coding sequence is TGTGCCAGCAGTGAACCCCAGAGACAGAGGGGCTACACCTTC. It translates to CASSEPQRQRGYTF.

This chain connects TRBV23-1 to TRBJ2-7; 9 bases line up with TRBD1. TRBV23-1 is reported as an ORF; its role is uncertain. J lost 1 base, V lost 4 bases, and 8 bases had no gene match. The CDR3 sequence is 16 residues long. CDR3 amino acids: CASSPQDRGVSYEQYF. In nucleotides, the CDR3 is TGCGCCAGCAGTCCGCAGGACAGGGGAGTTTCCTACGAGCAGTACTTC.

V is TRBV6-6 and J is TRBJ2-1, with 9 bases fitting TRBD2. Germline V gives CDR1 MNHNY, CDR2 SVGAGI (reference sequence). The CDR3 contains 15 residues. With 8 bases clipped from V and 7 bases from J, the junction kept 12 bases outside the gene matches. The CDR3 protein is CASRERSGRINEQFF. The CDR3 nucleotides are TGTGCCAGCCGAGAACGGAGCGGGAGGATAAATGAGCAGTTCTTC.

The V gene is TRBV30, the J gene TRBJ2-1, with 14 bases that match TRBD2. After removal of 5 bases from V and 8 bases from J, the junction contained 8 bases not matched to a gene. Germline values: CDR1 GTSNPN, CDR2 SVGIG (reference sequence). This CDR3 has 15 amino acids. CDR3 nucleotide sequence: TGTGCCTGGGAGGGGACTAGCGGGAGACTTCATGAGCAGTTCTTC. Its protein product is CAWEGTSGRLHEQFF.

This chain uses TRBV4-1 with TRBJ2-2; no clear D gene. Looked up from germline, CDR1 is MGHRA and CDR2 is YSYEKL. CDR3 length: 13 amino acids. Deletions cut 4 bases from V and 2 bases from J, with 5 bases between. Here the CDR3 DNA reads TGCGCCAGCAGCCCTCAAAACACCGGGGAGCTGTTTTTT. Its protein is CASSPQNTGELFF.

The genes are TRBV6-5 and TRBJ1-1; D gene uncertain. V was shortened by 0 bases and J by 4 bases, with 3 bases between the two germline ends. CDR3 size: 12 residues. In germline, CDR1 is MNHEY, CDR2 SVGAGI. In DNA, the CDR3 is TGTGCCAGCAGTTACTCGACCACTGAAGCTTTCTTT. Amino acids: CASSYSTTEAFF.

As DNA, the CDR3 is TGTGCCAGCAGCGGTGGCGGGTCCTACGAGCAGTACTTC. Translation: CASSGGGSYEQYF. This sequence joins TRBV11-3 and TRBJ2-7; D is possibly TRBD2 (5 bases). The CDR3 has 13 residues. Trimming removed 5 bases at V and 1 base at J, with 9 bases between. The germline CDR1 and CDR2 sequences are SGHNT and YENEEA.

The chain links TRBV6-4 to TRBJ2-2; D ambiguous. The V end was cut by 2 bases, the J end by 6 bases, with 7 bases between. In germline, CDR1 is MRHNA, CDR2 SNTAGT. CDR3 size: 13 residues. The CDR3 DNA is TGTGCCAGCAGTGACGGCGAGGCCGGGGAGCTGTTTTTT. Its translation is CASSDGEAGELFF.

The rearrangement uses TRBV15 and TRBJ1-3; D is unclear. This CDR3 has 15 residues. V was clipped by 4 bases and J by 0 bases, with 10 bases between them. Germline V gene data show CDR1 as LNHNV and CDR2 as YYDKDF (reference sequence). The chain's CDR3 is CATSNRAFSGNTIYF. The CDR3 DNA follows: TGTGCCACCAGCAACCGGGCCTTCTCTGGAAACACCATATATTTT. The complete variable domain, with remaining parts taken from reference TRBV15 and TRBJ1-3, reads DAMVIQNPRYQVTQFGKPVTLSCSQTLNHNVMYWYQQKSSQAPKLLFHYYDKDFNNEADTPDNFQSRRPNTSFCFLDIRSPGLGDTAMYLCATSNRAFSGNTIYFGEGSWLTVV.

This chain links TRBV14 with TRBJ2-1, with 9 bases that match TRBD2. This CDR3 region has 16 residues. Germline CDR1 is SGHDN and CDR2 is FVKESK. V dropped 1 base and J dropped 4; count of bases not matched to a gene: 5. The CDR3 loop is CASSQAGGRGYNEQFF. CDR3 nucleotides: TGTGCCAGCAGCCAAGCGGGCGGGAGGGGATACAATGAGCAGTTCTTC. Supplemented by reference TRBV14 and TRBJ2-1, the full variable domain reads EAGVTQFPSHSVIEKGQTVTLRCDPISGHDNLYWYRRVMGKEIKFLLHFVKESKQDESGMPNNRFLAERTGGTYSTLKVQPAELEDSGVYFCASSQAGGRGYNEQFFGPGTRLTVL.

CDR3 loop: CASGRHNQPQHF. CDR3 bases: TGTGCCAGCGGCCGACACAATCAGCCCCAGCATTTT. The chain is built from TRBV27 and TRBJ1-5, with unresolved D. Germline V gene lookup returns CDR1 MNHEY and CDR2 SMNVEV (reference sequence). Trimming took off 8 bases at V and 3 bases at J, with 8 bases between the two ends. This CDR3 has 12 residues.

The chain links TRBV11-2 to TRBJ1-1; D is perhaps TRBD1 (5 bases). Germline loops: CDR1 SGHAT, CDR2 FQNNGV. The CDR3 loop spans 15 amino acids. V lost 1 base and J lost 1, with 10 bases in between. CDR3 sequence: CASSLVRQRNTEAFF. The CDR3 DNA reads as TGTGCCAGCAGCTTAGTTCGACAGCGGAACACTGAAGCTTTCTTT.

This chain joins TRBV27 and TRBJ1-2; D is ambiguous. Germline-derived CDR1 and CDR2 are MNHEY and SMNVEV (reference sequence). Trimming removed 2 bases from V and 2 bases from J, with 12 bases in between. The CDR3 covers 15 residues. Written as DNA, the CDR3 is TGTGCCAGCAGTTTAACCGCCTGGAGCAACTATGGCTACACCTTC. Amino acid sequence: CASSLTAWSNYGYTF.

V gene TRBV9 combines with J gene TRBJ2-1, with 8 bases that match TRBD1. The CDR3 sequence is 12 residues long. Losses at the gene ends were 4 bases for V and 9 bases for J; bases not matched to a gene: 3. CDR1 and CDR2 from the germline V gene are SGDLS and YYNGEE. CDR3 nucleotide sequence: TGTGCCAGCAGCCCAACAGGGGGTGAGCAGTTCTTC. This gives the protein CASSPTGGEQFF.

Written as DNA, the CDR3 is TGTGCCAGCAGTTTCACGGGTCTACCGAACACCGGGGAGCTGTTTTTT. Its protein product is CASSFTGLPNTGELFF. The chain couples TRBV6-5 to TRBJ2-2; no reliable D call. Germline V gene sequence: CDR1 MNHEY, CDR2 SVGAGI. The CDR3 is 16 amino acids. The V end was cut by 4 bases, the J end by 0 bases, with 12 bases between.

The chain employs TRBV7-8 and TRBJ2-1, with D possibly matching TRBD1 (6 bases). V lost 3 bases and J lost 4, with 7 bases in between. Germline V CDR1 and CDR2: SGHVS, FQNEAQ. The CDR3 spans 13 residues. The CDR3 here is CASSLDSYNEQFF. CDR3 nucleotide sequence: TGTGCCAGCAGCTTGGACAGTTACAATGAGCAGTTCTTC.

The CDR3 DNA sequence: TGTGCCAGCAGCCACAGGGGGCGCCCAGATACGCAGTATTTT. Translated, it gives CASSHRGRPDTQYF. The genes are TRBV14 and TRBJ2-3; 8 nucleotides align to TRBD1. After removal of 3 bases from V and 4 bases from J, the junction contained 3 bases not matched to a gene. CDR3 length equals 14 residues. Germline V lookup: CDR1 SGHDN, CDR2 FVKESK.

The V call is TRBV15, the J call TRBJ2-1; 11 bases fit TRBD2. V gave up 4 bases and J gave up 2 bases; unmatched junction bases: 13. The CDR3 has 19 amino acids. The V gene's germline CDR1 is LNHNV and CDR2 YYDKDF (reference sequence). The DNA for the CDR3 is TGTGCCACCAGCACCTACGGACTAGCGGGTCATCTTACCTACAATGAGCAGTTCTTC. It translates to CATSTYGLAGHLTYNEQFF.

The chain links TRBV30 to TRBJ2-5; D is undetermined. CDR1 is GTSNPN, CDR2 SVGIG, per germline (reference sequence). The CDR3 has 11 amino acids. V was cut by 2 bases and J by 4 bases, with 5 bases left in between. The CDR3 region is CAWSYRETQYF. CDR3 in DNA: TGTGCCTGGAGTTACAGAGAGACCCAGTACTTC.

On this clone itself: The germline gene is not matched at one end of the junction; a read error may be the cause. This rearrangement joins TRBV6-1 to TRBJ1-3; TRBD1 matches 7 bases. The CDR3 loop spans 15 amino acids. Germline V gene sequence: CDR1 MNHNS, CDR2 SASEGT. CDR3 coding DNA: TGTGCCAGCAGTCTACAGGGGAGCTCTGGGAACACCATATATTTT. It translates to CASSLQGSSGNTIYF.

The chain uses TRBV28 and TRBJ2-7, with no clear D. The ends were cut back, 6 bases at V and 1 base at J, with 19 bases in the middle. The germline gives CDR1 MDHEN, CDR2 SYDVKM. The CDR3 loop spans 16 amino acids. CDR3 amino acids: CASSSTYGPDSYEQYF. The CDR3 DNA sequence: TGTGCCAGCAGCTCTACTTACGGTCCTGATTCCTACGAGCAGTACTTC.

In its sample, this clone was seen once. The rearrangement uses TRBV11-1 and TRBJ2-5; 12 nucleotides line up with TRBD2. The V and J ends lost 1 base and 1 base, in that order; junction bases with no gene match: 1. The CDR3 sequence is 16 residues long. From germline, CDR1 is SGHAT and CDR2 FQDESV (reference sequence). The CDR3 reads CASSLGTSGVQETQYF. DNA of the CDR3: TGTGCCAGCAGCTTAGGGACTAGCGGGGTCCAAGAGACCCAGTACTTC.

This chain connects TRBV18 to TRBJ2-2, with 7 positions matching TRBD1. The CDR3 runs to 13 residues. J lost 5 bases, V lost 5 bases, and 2 bases had no gene match. Germline V CDR1 and CDR2: KGHSH, LQKENI. CDR3 nucleotides: TGTGCCAGCTCATCACAGGGGACCGGGGAGCTGTTTTTT. This encodes CASSSQGTGELFF.

In nucleotides, the CDR3 is TGCAGCCCTAGCGGGAGGATCGTTCAGGATACGCAGTATTTT. Protein: CSPSGRIVQDTQYF. The chain recombines TRBV29-1 with TRBJ2-3; 11 nucleotides agree with TRBD2. The CDR3 consists of 14 residues. From germline, CDR1 is SQVTM and CDR2 ANQGSEA. The V segment lost 8 bases and the J segment 6 bases; nucleotides outside the gene matches: 10.

This chain uses TRBV28 with TRBJ2-2; D is unclear. CDR1 is MDHEN and CDR2 is SYDVKM in the germline V gene. The CDR3 runs to 14 residues. V was shortened by 5 bases and J by 4 bases, with 11 bases between the two germline ends. Here the CDR3 DNA reads TGTGCCAGCAGTATCCCGACAACCACCGGGGAGCTGTTTTTT. Its protein product is CASSIPTTTGELFF.

The chain couples TRBV11-2 to TRBJ2-2; D perhaps matches TRBD2 (6 bases). From germline, CDR1 is SGHAT and CDR2 FQNNGV. The CDR3 consists of 15 residues. The V end was cut by 4 bases, the J end by 7 bases, with 16 bases between. The CDR3 loop is CASSSGTHSVGELFF. CDR3 coding DNA: TGTGCCAGCAGCTCCGGGACTCATAGTGTCGGGGAGCTGTTTTTT.

The chain employs TRBV7-2 and TRBJ1-5; TRBD1 matches 11 bases. The CDR3 spans 15 residues. J gave up 6 bases and V 4 bases, and 5 bases lay outside the gene matches. The germline V gene encodes CDR1 SGHTA and CDR2 FQGNSA. The CDR3 reads CASSSGQGGTQPQHF. The DNA for the CDR3 is TGTGCCAGCAGCTCGGGACAGGGGGGCACTCAGCCCCAGCATTTT.

The rearrangement links TRBV11-2 to TRBJ2-1, with D uncertain. The germline V and J ends were trimmed by 2 bases and 5 bases, with 13 bases remaining between them. Germline values: CDR1 SGHAT, CDR2 FQNNGV. This CDR3 region has 15 residues. CDR3 in DNA: TGTGCCAGCAGCTTAAATTCTTGGGTAAACAATGAGCAGTTCTTC. It specifies CASSLNSWVNNEQFF.